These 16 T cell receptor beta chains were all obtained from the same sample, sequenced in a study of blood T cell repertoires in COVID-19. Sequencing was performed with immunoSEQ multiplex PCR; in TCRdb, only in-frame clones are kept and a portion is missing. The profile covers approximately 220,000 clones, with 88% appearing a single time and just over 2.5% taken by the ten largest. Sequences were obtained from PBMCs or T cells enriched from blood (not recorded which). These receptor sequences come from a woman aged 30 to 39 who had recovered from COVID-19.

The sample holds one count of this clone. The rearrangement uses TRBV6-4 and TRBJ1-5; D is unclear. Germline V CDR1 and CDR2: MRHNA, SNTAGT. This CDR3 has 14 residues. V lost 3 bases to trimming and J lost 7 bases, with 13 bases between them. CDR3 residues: CASSESGGGQPQHF. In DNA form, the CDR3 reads TGTGCCAGCAGTGAGAGTGGAGGAGGACAGCCCCAGCATTTT.

CDR3 DNA: TGTGCCAGCTCACCACTTGGGACAGGGGGACAGCCCCAGCATTTT. Encoded protein: CASSPLGTGGQPQHF. The J gene is TRBJ1-5, the V gene TRBV18; TRBD1 matches 11 bases. CDR3 length equals 15 residues. Unmatched junction bases numbered 3, after V lost 1 base and J lost 7 bases. Per germline, CDR1 KGHSH and CDR2 LQKENI.

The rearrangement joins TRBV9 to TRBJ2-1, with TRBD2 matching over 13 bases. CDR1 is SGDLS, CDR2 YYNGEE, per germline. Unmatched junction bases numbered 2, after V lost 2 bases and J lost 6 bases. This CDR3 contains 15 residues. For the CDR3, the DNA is TGTGCCAGCAGCGTGGGACTAGCGGGGTTCAATGAGCAGTTCTTC. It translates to CASSVGLAGFNEQFF.

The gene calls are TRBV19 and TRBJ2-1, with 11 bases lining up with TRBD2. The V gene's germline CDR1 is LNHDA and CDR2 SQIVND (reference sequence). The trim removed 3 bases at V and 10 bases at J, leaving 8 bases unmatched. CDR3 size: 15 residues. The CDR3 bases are TGTGCCAGTAGTATTAGCGGGGGGGCCCTTGGCGAGCAGTTCTTC. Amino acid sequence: CASSISGGALGEQFF.

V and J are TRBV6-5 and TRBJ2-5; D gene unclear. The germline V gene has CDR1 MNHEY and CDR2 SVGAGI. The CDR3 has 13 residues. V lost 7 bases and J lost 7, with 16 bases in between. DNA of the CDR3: TGTGCCAGCAACGAACCCGGTGCCGGGACCCAGTACTTC. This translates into CASNEPGAGTQYF.

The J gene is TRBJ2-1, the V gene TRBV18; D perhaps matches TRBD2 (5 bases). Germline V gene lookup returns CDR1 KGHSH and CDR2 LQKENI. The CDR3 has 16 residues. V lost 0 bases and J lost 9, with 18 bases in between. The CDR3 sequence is CASSPPSFRGVVEQFF. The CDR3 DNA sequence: TGTGCCAGCTCACCACCGAGTTTCCGGGGTGTGGTTGAGCAGTTCTTC.

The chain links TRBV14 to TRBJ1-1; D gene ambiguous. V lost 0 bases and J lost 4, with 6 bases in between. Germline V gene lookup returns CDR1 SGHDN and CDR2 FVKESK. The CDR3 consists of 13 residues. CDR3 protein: CASSQDIGTEAFF. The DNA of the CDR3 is TGTGCCAGCAGCCAAGACATCGGCACTGAAGCTTTCTTT.

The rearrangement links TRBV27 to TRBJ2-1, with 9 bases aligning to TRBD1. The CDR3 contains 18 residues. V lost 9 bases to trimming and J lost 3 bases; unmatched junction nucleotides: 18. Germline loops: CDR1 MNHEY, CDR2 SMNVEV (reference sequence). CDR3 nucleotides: TGTGCCAGTAAACCCGGGACAGGGAGCCCCGCGCGCTACAATGAGCAGTTCTTC. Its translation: CASKPGTGSPARYNEQFF.

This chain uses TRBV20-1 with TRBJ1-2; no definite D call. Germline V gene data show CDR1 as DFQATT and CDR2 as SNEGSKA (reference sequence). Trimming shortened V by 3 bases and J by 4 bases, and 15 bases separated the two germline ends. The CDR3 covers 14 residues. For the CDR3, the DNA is TGCAGTGCTAGTCCCGACGTGGAGGTCTATGGCTACACCTTC. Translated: CSASPDVEVYGYTF.

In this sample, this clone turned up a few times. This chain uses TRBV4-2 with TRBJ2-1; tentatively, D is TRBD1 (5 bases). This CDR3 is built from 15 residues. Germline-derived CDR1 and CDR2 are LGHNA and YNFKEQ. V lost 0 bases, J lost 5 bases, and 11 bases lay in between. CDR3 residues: CASSQDVGAHNEQFF. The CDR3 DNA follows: TGTGCCAGCAGCCAAGATGTAGGGGCCCACAATGAGCAGTTCTTC.

The CDR3 region is CASSLTRGRGNNYGYTF. In nucleotides, the CDR3 is TGTGCCAGCAGCTTAACCCGGGGAAGGGGGAACAATTATGGCTACACCTTC. The chain carries TRBV13 and TRBJ1-2; D possibly corresponds to TRBD1 (6 bases). CDR1 and CDR2 from the germline V gene are PRHDT and FYEKMQ (reference sequence). V lost 2 bases and J lost 5, with 21 bases in between. The CDR3 contains 17 residues.

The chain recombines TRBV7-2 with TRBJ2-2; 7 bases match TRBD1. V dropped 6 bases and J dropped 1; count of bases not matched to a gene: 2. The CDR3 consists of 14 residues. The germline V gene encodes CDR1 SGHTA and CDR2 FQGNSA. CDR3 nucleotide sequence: TGTGCCAGCAGGCGGACAGGGAACACCGGGGAGCTGTTTTTT. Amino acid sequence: CASRRTGNTGELFF.

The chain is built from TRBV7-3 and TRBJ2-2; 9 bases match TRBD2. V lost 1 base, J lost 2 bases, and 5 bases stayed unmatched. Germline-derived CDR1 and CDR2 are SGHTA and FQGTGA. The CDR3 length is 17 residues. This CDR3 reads CASSLISGGLNTGELFF. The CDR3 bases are TGTGCCAGCAGCTTAATTAGCGGGGGACTTAACACCGGGGAGCTGTTTTTT.

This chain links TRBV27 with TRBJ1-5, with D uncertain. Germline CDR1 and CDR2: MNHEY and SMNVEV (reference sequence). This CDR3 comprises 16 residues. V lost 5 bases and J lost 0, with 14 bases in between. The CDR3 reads CASSRRADYSNQPQHF. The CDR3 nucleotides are TGTGCCAGCAGTAGGCGGGCGGATTATAGCAATCAGCCCCAGCATTTT.

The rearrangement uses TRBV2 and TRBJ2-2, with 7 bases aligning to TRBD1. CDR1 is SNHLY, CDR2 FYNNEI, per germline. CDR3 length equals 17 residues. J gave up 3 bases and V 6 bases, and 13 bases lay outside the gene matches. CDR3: CASRTLKTGLDTGELFF. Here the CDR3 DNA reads TGTGCCAGCAGGACACTAAAGACAGGGTTAGACACCGGGGAGCTGTTTTTT.

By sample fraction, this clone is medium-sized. DNA for the CDR3: TGTGCCAGCGCCTCGACAGGCAATGAGCAGTTCTTC. Its protein product is CASASTGNEQFF. The gene calls are TRBV6-5 and TRBJ2-1; perhaps TRBD1 as D (6 bases). CDR3 length: 12 residues. CDR1 is MNHEY, CDR2 SVGAGI, per germline. V was cut by 8 bases and J by 6 bases, with 11 bases left in between.